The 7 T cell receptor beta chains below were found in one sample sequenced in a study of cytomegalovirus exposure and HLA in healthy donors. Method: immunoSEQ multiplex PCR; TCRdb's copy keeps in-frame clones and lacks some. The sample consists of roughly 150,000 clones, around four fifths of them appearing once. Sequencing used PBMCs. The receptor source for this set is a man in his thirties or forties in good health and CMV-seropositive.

The CDR3: CASSRAGITGELFF. In DNA form, the CDR3 reads TGCGCCAGCAGTCGGGCAGGGATAACCGGGGAGCTGTTTTTT. The gene calls are TRBV5-1 and TRBJ2-2, with D possibly matching TRBD1 (5 bases). Trimming left V 5 bases short and J 5 bases short, with 13 bases between. Germline CDR1 and CDR2: SGHRS and YFSETQ. The CDR3 is made up of 14 amino acids. The full variable domain, with the rest looked up from reference TRBV5-1 and TRBJ2-2, is KAGVTQTPRYLIKTRGQQVTLSCSPISGHRSVSWYQQTPGQGLQFLFEYFSETQRNKGNFPGRFSGRQFSNSRSEMNVSTLELGDSALYLCASSRAGITGELFFGEGSRLTVL.

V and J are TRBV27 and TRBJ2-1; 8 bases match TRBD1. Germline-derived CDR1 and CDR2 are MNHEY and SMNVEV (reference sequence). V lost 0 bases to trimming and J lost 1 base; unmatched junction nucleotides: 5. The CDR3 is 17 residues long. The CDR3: CASSLSPDRESYNEQFF. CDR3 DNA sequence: TGTGCCAGCAGTTTATCTCCGGACAGGGAATCCTACAATGAGCAGTTCTTC.

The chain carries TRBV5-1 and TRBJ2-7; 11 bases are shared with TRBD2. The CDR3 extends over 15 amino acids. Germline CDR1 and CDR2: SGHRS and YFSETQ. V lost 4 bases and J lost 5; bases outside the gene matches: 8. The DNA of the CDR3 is TGCGCCAGCAGCATAGTAGCGGGGGGGACTAACGAGCAGTACTTC. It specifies CASSIVAGGTNEQYF. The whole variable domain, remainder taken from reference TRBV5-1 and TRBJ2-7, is KAGVTQTPRYLIKTRGQQVTLSCSPISGHRSVSWYQQTPGQGLQFLFEYFSETQRNKGNFPGRFSGRQFSNSRSEMNVSTLELGDSALYLCASSIVAGGTNEQYFGPGTRLTVT.

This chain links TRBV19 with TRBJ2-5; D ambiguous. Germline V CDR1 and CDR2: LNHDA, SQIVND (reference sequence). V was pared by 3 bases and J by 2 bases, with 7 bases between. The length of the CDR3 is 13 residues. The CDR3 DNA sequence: TGTGCCAGTAGTATGTCGGGTCAAGAGACCCAGTACTTC. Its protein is CASSMSGQETQYF. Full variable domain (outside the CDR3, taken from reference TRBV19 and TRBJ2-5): DGGITQSPKYLFRKEGQNVTLSCEQNLNHDAMYWYRQDPGQGLRLIYYSQIVNDFQKGDIAEGYSVSREKKESFPLTVTSAQKNPTAFYLCASSMSGQETQYFGPGTRLLVL.

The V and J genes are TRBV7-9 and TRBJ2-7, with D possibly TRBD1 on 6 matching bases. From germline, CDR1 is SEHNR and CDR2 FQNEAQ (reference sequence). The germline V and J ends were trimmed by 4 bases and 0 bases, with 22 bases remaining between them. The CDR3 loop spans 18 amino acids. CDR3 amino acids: CASSSLRTGPRSSYEQYF. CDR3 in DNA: TGTGCCAGCAGCTCGCTTAGAACAGGGCCAAGGAGCTCCTACGAGCAGTACTTC.

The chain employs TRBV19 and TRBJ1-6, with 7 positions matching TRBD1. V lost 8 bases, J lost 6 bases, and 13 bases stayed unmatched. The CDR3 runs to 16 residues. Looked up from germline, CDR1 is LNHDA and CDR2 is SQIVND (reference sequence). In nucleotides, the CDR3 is TGTGCCAGTCGTAGCTACCCTCAGGGGGGTAATTCACCCCTCCACTTT. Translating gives CASRSYPQGGNSPLHF.

CDR3 protein: CASSERGGSYNYGYTF. As DNA, the CDR3 is TGTGCCAGCAGTGAACGGGGGGGGAGCTATAACTATGGCTACACCTTC. The chain carries TRBV6-1 and TRBJ1-2, with TRBD1 as a possible D gene (5 bases). V was cut by 2 bases and J by 1 base, with 14 bases left in between. Germline-derived CDR1 and CDR2 are MNHNS and SASEGT. The CDR3 length is 16 residues.